A selection of T cell receptor beta chains follows, all from one sample in a study of T-cell memory formation after mild COVID-19. TCRdb reprocessed the 5' RACE reads via MiXCR and lists one record per CDR3 protein. This sample has about 340,000 distinct CDR3 sequences, with about 15% found just once. The sequenced material came from PBMCs or a T cell subset sorted from them (not recorded which). The receptors shown here come from a man younger than 35 who had mild COVID-19 (a few samples of this study predate the infection). Cell type and time point are not known. Both conserved end residues are part of each CDR3.

v_gene	j_gene	CDR3aa
TRBV4-3	TRBJ1-1	CASSQDLVLNTEAFF
TRBV7-2	TRBJ2-1	CASRIGAASYNEQFF
TRBV12-3/TRBV12-4	TRBJ1-2	CASTNPWHYGYTF
TRBV28	TRBJ2-2	CASSLSWDEGSGELFF
TRBV20-1	TRBJ2-1	CSARRWTGSYNEQFF
TRBV24-1	TRBJ1-2	CATSDRTGFNGYTF
TRBV4-1	TRBJ2-4	CASSQSTAFRKNIQYF
TRBV30	TRBJ2-1	CAWSVGSGGAHNEQFF
TRBV4-2	TRBJ1-2	CASSQDGGLHYYGYTF
TRBV3-1	TRBJ1-2	CASRPTWAGPQIYGYTF
TRBV6-2/TRBV6-3	TRBJ2-3	CATVSSGVSTDTQYF
TRBV4-3	TRBJ2-1	CASSHEWYNEQFF
TRBV7-2	TRBJ1-1	CASSFAGSGTEAFF
TRBV3-1	TRBJ2-5	CASSRRTSGGQETQYF
TRBV19	TRBJ2-6	CASSRANVLTF
TRBV6-1	TRBJ2-5	CASTRRQGVETQYF
TRBV12-3/TRBV12-4	TRBJ2-1	CASSPVAGGHNEQFF
TRBV4-2	TRBJ2-7	CASSQEGGRFTPYEQYF
TRBV5-1	TRBJ2-1	CASRTGERIEQFF
TRBV6-5	TRBJ1-1	CAVGRGVVPEAFF
TRBV12-5	TRBJ1-5	CASGLQGAHQPQHF
TRBV18	TRBJ1-1	CASSREEGVNTEAFF
TRBV20-1	TRBJ2-3	CSARLGTSGGIWSTDTQYF
TRBV6-2/TRBV6-3	TRBJ2-5	CASGVETQYF
TRBV7-2	TRBJ2-2	CASSFSWGDTGELFF
TRBV5-1	TRBJ2-3	CASSLGRGRGTQYF
TRBV6-6	TRBJ1-2	CASSKQGDGYTF
TRBV7-8	TRBJ2-1	CASSPGSGGAGVEQFF
TRBV6-5	TRBJ1-2	CASRRQGANYGYTF